Listed below are T cell receptor beta chains from one sample, sequenced in a study of T cells after yellow fever vaccination. A single record per CDR3 protein comes from TCRdb applying MiXCR to the 5' RACE reads. This sample has some 320,000 distinct CDR3 sequences, with 4.1% found just once. This sample comprised PBMCs, obtained 5 days after the yellow fever booster vaccination. The receptors here all came from a man younger than 35 who received the YFV17D yellow fever vaccine. The CDR3 runs from the conserved cysteine through the conserved F or W. The D gene is left open where the match is weak. Expanded clones get a size class; other rows say once, few or many, or leave the size out.

-	TRBV4-2	TRBJ1-2	few	TGTGCCAGCAGGTCAATTGGGGGTGGCTATGGCTACACCTTC	CASRSIGGGYGYTF
TRBD1	TRBV5-1	TRBJ1-6	many	TGCGCCAGCAGCCAGGGGGCAGGGCGCGCTCAACTGGATTCACCCCTCCACTTT	CASSQGAGRAQLDSPLHF
-	TRBV29-1	TRBJ2-7	many	TGCAGCGCCCGCAACGGGGGCTACGAGCAGTACTTC	CSARNGGYEQYF
TRBD1	TRBV18	TRBJ2-1	many	TGTGCCAGCTCACCACGCCGAGAGACAGGGTACAATGAGCAGTTCTTC	CASSPRRETGYNEQFF
TRBD1	TRBV29-1	TRBJ2-1	-	TGCAGCGTCCGTCGACAGGGAGTTGTCGATGAGCAGTTCTTC	CSVRRQGVVDEQFF
TRBD2	TRBV6-2/TRBV6-3	TRBJ2-1	few	TGTGCCAGCAGGCATAGCGGGGGGCCGGGCAATGAGCAGTTCTTC	CASRHSGGPGNEQFF
TRBD1	TRBV20-1	TRBJ1-2	few	TGCAGTGCCCCGAGGCGACAGGGCTGGAACTATGGCTACACCTTC	CSAPRRQGWNYGYTF
-	TRBV20-1	TRBJ2-5	many	TGCAGTGCTAGGTACTCAACCCGGGGAGAGACCCAGTACTTC	CSARYSTRGETQYF
TRBD1	TRBV29-1	TRBJ1-2	many	TGCAGCGTCCCGGGACAGGGGACTCTCTATGGCTACACCTTC	CSVPGQGTLYGYTF
-	TRBV4-3	TRBJ1-6	many	TGCGCCAGCAGCCACAACAGGGTCTCTGATTCACCCCTCCACTTT	CASSHNRVSDSPLHF
TRBD1	TRBV5-1	TRBJ2-4	many	TGCGCCAGCAGCTTGGTGGGACAGAACATTCAGTACTTC	CASSLVGQNIQYF
-	TRBV7-2	TRBJ1-5	many	TGTGCCAGCAGCTTAGTCGGGCAGGGGTCTCAGCCCCAGCATTTT	CASSLVGQGSQPQHF
TRBD1	TRBV20-1	TRBJ1-5	many	TGCAGAAGGGGCGGACAGGGGGAAAATCAGCCCCAGCATTTT	CRRGGQGENQPQHF
-	TRBV20-1	TRBJ2-4	few	TGCAGTGCTAGAAGCGTTGTAGGGATGGACATTCAGTACTTC	CSARSVVGMDIQYF
TRBD1	TRBV12-3/TRBV12-4	TRBJ2-1	-	TGTGCCAGCAGCCGGGACAGGTATGAGCAGTTCTTC	CASSRDRYEQFF
-	TRBV3-1	TRBJ2-7	few	TGTGCCAGCAGCCAAGGAAACCGAGGAGGCTACGAGCAGTACTTC	CASSQGNRGGYEQYF
-	TRBV14	TRBJ1-2	few	TGTGCCAGCAGCCGAATGGACAGTCTGGGCTACACCTTC	CASSRMDSLGYTF
-	TRBV7-9	TRBJ1-1	few	TGTGCCAGCAGCGACCGGACTGGGAACACTGAAGCTTTCTTT	CASSDRTGNTEAFF
TRBD2	TRBV28	TRBJ2-1	-	TGTGCCAGCAGTTTATTCCCTAGCGGGGTTATCGATGAGCAGTTCTTC	CASSLFPSGVIDEQFF